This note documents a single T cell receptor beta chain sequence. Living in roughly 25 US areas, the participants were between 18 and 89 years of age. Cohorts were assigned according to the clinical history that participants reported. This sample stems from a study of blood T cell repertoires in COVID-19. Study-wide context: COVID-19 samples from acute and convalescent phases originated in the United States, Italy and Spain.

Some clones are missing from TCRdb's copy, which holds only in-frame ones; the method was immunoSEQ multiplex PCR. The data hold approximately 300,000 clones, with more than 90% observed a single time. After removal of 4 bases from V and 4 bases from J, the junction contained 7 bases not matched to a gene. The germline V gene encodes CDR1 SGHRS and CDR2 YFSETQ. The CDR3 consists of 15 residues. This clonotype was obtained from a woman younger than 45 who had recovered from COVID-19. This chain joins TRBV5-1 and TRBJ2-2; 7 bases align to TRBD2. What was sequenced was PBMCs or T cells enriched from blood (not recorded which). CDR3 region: CASSKTSTSTGELFF. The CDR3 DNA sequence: TGCGCCAGCAGCAAGACTAGCACTAGCACCGGGGAGCTGTTTTTT.